This TCR beta chain was identified during a study of OX40 agonist ivuxolimab in advanced cancers. The assay was immunoSEQ multiplex PCR, and TCRdb's table has in-frame clones only and misses some. Of 39,000 or so clones in the sample, about 90% were seen once. Germline V gene lookup returns CDR1 SGHRS and CDR2 YFSETQ. The CDR3 extends over 17 amino acids. The ends were cut back, 0 bases at V and 0 bases at J, with 15 bases in the middle. This chain connects TRBV5-1 to TRBJ1-1; D possibly corresponds to TRBD1 (5 bases). This receptor was obtained from an adult with an advanced solid tumor such as melanoma, head and neck, liver or kidney cancer. This specimen was CD4+ or CD8+ T cells sorted from blood, taken in a trial of the OX40 agonist ivuxolimab. This chain's CDR3 is CASSLAGGGFMNTEAFF. CDR3 sequence (DNA): TGCGCCAGCAGCTTGGCCGGTGGGGGTTTCATGAACACTGAAGCTTTCTTT.